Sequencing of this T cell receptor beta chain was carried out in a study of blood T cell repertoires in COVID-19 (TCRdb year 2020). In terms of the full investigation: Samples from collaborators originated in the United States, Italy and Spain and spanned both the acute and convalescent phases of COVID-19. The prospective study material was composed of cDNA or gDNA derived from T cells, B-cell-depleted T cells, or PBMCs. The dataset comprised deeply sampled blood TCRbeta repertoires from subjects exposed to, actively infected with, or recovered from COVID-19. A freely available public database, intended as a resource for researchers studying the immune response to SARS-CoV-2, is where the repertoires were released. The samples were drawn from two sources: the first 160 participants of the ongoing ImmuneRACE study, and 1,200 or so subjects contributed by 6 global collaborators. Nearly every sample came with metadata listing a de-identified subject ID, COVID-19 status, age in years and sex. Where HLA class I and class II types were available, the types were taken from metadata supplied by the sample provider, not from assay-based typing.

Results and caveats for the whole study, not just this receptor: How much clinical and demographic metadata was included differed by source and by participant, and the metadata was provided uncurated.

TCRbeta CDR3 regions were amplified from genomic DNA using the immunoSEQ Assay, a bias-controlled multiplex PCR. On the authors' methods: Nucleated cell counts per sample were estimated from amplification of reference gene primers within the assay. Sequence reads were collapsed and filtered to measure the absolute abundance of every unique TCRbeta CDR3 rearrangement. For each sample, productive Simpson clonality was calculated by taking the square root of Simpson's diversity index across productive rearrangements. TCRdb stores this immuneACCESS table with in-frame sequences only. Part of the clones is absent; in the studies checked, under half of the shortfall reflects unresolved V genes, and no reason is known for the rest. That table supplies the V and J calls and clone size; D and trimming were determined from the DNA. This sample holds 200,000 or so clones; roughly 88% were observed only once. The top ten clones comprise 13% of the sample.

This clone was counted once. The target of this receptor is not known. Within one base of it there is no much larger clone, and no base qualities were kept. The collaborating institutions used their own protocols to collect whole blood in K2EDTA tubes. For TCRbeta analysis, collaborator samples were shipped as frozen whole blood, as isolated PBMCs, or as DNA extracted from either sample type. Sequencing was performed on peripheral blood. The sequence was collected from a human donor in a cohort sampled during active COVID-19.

The nucleotide sequence reads TGCGCCAGCAGCCCCCCGGGTCGATCGGGCACAGATACGCAGTATTTT. It translates to CASSPPGRSGTDTQYF. The rearrangement joined TRBV5-1 to TRBJ2-3; the D gene remains uncertain. The germline V gene supplies CDR1 SGHRS and CDR2 YFSETQ. V is cut by 4 bases and J by 1 base, and the space between the germline ends is 16 bases. The CDR3 runs 16 residues from the cysteine to the phenylalanine. The DNA shown is the 48-base CDR3, in frame from base 1.